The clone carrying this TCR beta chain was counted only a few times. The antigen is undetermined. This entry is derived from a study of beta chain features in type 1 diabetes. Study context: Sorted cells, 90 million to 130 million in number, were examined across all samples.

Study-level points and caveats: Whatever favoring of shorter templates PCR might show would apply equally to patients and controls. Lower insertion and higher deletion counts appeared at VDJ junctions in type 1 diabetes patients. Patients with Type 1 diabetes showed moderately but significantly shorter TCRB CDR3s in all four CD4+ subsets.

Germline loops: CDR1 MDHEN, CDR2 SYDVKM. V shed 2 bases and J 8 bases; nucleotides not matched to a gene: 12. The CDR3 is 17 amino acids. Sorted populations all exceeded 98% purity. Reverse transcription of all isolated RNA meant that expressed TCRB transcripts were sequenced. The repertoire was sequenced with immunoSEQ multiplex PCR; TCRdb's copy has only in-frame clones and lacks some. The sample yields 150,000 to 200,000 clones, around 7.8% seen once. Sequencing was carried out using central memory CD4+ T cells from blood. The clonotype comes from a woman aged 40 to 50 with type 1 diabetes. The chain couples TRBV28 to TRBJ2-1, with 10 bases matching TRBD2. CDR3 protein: CASSLALGSGGAHEQFF. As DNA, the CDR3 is TGTGCCAGCAGTTTAGCCCTTGGGAGCGGGGGGGCACATGAGCAGTTCTTC.